This TCR beta chain comes out of a study of response to subunit inactivated influenza vaccine. Study results and limitations: Few additional T cells are recruited per seasonal influenza vaccination, authors suggested.

Each CDR3 protein is one row after TCRdb ran MiXCR on the RT-PCR reads. The sample lists about 520,000 distinct CDR3 sequences, 11% occurring once. Trimming cost V 0 bases and J 5 bases, with 11 bases left between them. This CDR3 comprises 14 residues. Germline V CDR1 and CDR2: SGHDT, YYEEEE. As to this clonotype: As yet, its antigen is unknown.

The clonotype was recovered from a man between 45 and 60 years old who received an inactivated influenza vaccine. The chain carries TRBV5-6 and TRBJ2-5; no clear D. The specimen comprised PBMCs from blood, sampled 40 to 50 days after vaccination. CDR3 sequence (DNA): TGTGCCAGCAGCTTGGACCTCCGACGGGAGACCCAGTACTTC. Translating gives CASSLDLRRETQYF.